The T cell receptor beta chain under discussion was sequenced for a study of T cell responses to AZD1222 COVID-19 vaccine. Study outcomes and limitations: White British donors predominated, females outnumbered males, and clonal diversity was possibly underestimated. Among AZD1222 vaccinees, only 5 to 7 were seropositive at baseline. Vaccine-associated CD4 TCRs ranged over spike, dominating at 160-218 and 743-854. The repertoires were collected only after the peak T cell response.

A word on this clone: Its antigen is currently unknown.

The CDR3 is 15 amino acids. Trimming pared 0 bases from V and 8 bases from J, leaving 15 bases between. In germline, CDR1 is SGDLS, CDR2 YYNGEE. Profiling relied on immunoSEQ multiplex PCR, and the TCRdb table lists in-frame clones only, not all of them. The table has some 130,000 clones, approximately 90% seen once; the top ten hold 6.9%. This specimen consisted of peripheral blood, obtained on day 0 of AZD1222 vaccination. The rearrangement links TRBV9 to TRBJ2-1; D is perhaps TRBD1 (6 bases). The receptor was derived from an adult in good health. The CDR3 DNA follows: TGTGCCAGCAGCGTAGCCGGCAGGGGAAGCGATGAGCAGTTCTTC. Translating gives CASSVAGRGSDEQFF.